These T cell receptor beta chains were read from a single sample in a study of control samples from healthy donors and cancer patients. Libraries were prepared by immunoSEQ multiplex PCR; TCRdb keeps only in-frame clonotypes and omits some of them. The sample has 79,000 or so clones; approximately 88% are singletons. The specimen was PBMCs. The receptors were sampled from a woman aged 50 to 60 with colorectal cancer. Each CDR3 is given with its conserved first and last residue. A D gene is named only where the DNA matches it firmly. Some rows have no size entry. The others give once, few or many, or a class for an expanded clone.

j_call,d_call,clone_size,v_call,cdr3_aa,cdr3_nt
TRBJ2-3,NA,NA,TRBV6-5,CARRGVTIGTDTQYF,TGTGCCAGAAGAGGGGTTACTATAGGCACAGATACGCAGTATTTT
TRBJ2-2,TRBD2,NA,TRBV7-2,CASSPRGAGGGGELFF,TGTGCCAGCAGCCCCCGGGGAGCGGGGGGCGGCGGGGAGCTGTTTTTT
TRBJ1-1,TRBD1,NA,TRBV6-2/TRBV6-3,CASSDRGMIIWTEAFF,TGTGCCAGCAGTGACAGGGGGATGATCATTTGGACTGAAGCTTTCTTT
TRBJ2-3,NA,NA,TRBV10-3,CAIRFRDTQYF,TGTGCCATCAGGTTCAGGGATACGCAGTATTTT
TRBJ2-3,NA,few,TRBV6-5,CASSEGPTQYF,TGTGCCAGTAGCGAGGGCCCTACGCAGTATTTT
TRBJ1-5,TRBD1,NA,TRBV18,CASSRDRLGNQPQHF,TGTGCCAGCTCACGGGACAGGCTAGGCAATCAGCCCCAGCATTTT
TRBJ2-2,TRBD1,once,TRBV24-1,CATSDSQGVWGTGELFF,TGTGCCACCAGTGATTCACAGGGGGTTTGGGGCACCGGGGAGCTGTTTTTT
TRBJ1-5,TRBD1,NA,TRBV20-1,CSAIDRGQRGDNQPQHF,TGCAGTGCTATTGACAGGGGGCAAAGAGGGGACAATCAGCCCCAGCATTTT
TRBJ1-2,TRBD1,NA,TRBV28,CASSPQGQNYGYTF,TGTGCCAGCAGTCCACAGGGACAGAACTATGGCTACACCTTC
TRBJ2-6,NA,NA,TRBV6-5,CASSYHGSSGANVLTF,TGTGCCAGCAGTTACCACGGAAGCTCTGGGGCCAACGTCCTGACTTTC
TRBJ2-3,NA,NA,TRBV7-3,CASSLKADTDTQYF,TGTGCCAGCAGCTTAAAGGCTGACACAGATACGCAGTATTTT
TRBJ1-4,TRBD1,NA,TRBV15,CATSPQEGGVEKLFF,TGTGCCACCAGCCCCCAGGAAGGGGGCGTTGAAAAACTGTTTTTT
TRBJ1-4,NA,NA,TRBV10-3,CAISDGIGNEKLFF,TGTGCCATCAGTGATGGGATAGGGAACGAAAAACTGTTTTTT
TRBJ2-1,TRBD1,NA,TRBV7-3,CASSLPGDSQEQFF,TGTGCCAGCAGCTTACCCGGGGACAGTCAAGAGCAGTTCTTC
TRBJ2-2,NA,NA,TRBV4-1,CASSPWTQPGELFF,TGCGCCAGCAGCCCCTGGACTCAGCCCGGGGAGCTGTTTTTT
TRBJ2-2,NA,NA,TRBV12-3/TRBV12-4,CASRPGGTGELFF,TGTGCCAGCAGGCCCGGTGGAACCGGGGAGCTGTTTTTT
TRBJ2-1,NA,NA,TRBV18,CASSPNRDEQFF,TGTGCCAGCTCACCAAACAGGGATGAGCAGTTCTTC
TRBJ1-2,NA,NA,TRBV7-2,CASSLWGGGYTF,TGTGCCAGCAGCTTATGGGGCGGGGGCTACACCTTC
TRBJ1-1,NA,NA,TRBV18,CASSPQGNTEAFF,TGTGCCAGCTCACCACAGGGTAACACTGAAGCTTTCTTT
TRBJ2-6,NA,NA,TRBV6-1,CASSDLGRRSGANVLTF,TGTGCCAGCAGTGACCTGGGTAGGCGCTCTGGGGCCAACGTCCTGACTTTC
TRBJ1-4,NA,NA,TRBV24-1,CATSKGSEKLFF,TGTGCCACCAGTAAAGGTTCTGAAAAACTGTTTTTT
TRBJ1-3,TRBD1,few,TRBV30,CAWGQGAIGNTIYF,TGTGCCTGGGGACAGGGGGCGATTGGAAACACCATATATTTT
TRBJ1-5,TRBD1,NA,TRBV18,CASSPTGGLSNQPQHF,TGTGCCAGCTCACCAACAGGGGGTCTCAGCAATCAGCCCCAGCATTTT